This T cell receptor beta chain was identified in a study of T-cell memory formation after mild COVID-19. Turning to the study itself: Largely, TCR clusters stayed within a single donor.

5'RACE with constant-segment primers yielded barcoded, UMI-tagged TCR alpha and TCR beta cDNA libraries. Via MiXCR, TCRdb re-called the 5' RACE reads, giving one row per CDR3 protein. The repertoire has around 300,000 distinct CDR3 sequences, 10% to 15% of them found once; the top ten carry about a fifth. CDR3 size: 14 residues. The germline CDR1 and CDR2 sequences are DFQATT and SNEGSKA (reference sequence). Deletions cut 1 base from V and 3 bases from J, with 10 bases between. Study-wide results and caveats: Confirmation of SARS-CoV-2 specificity was lacking for second-wave clones peaking day 37.

Details on this clonotype: Antigen unknown.

This rearrangement joins TRBV20-1 to TRBJ1-5; the D gene is possibly TRBD1 (5 bases). This clonotype originated in a young man who had mild COVID-19 (a few samples of this study predate the infection). Cell type and time point are not known. The specimen sequenced was PBMCs or a T cell subset sorted from them (not recorded which). The CDR3: CSARAGRNNQPQHF. The CDR3 coding sequence is TGCAGTGCTAGAGCGGGACGGAACAATCAGCCCCAGCATTTT.